This T cell receptor (beta chain) was captured in a study of CD8+ T cells in alopecia areata (dated by TCRdb to 2017 to 2018). Concerning the study at large: Treated patients were enrolled in an open-label pilot trial of oral tofacitinib at 5 to 10 mg twice daily for moderate-to-severe alopecia areata. The SALT score, which quantifies the percentage of affected scalp surface area, was used to measure disease severity in treated patients. TCRbeta CDR3 regions were amplified by immunoSEQ multiplex PCR with 35 Vbeta forward and 13 Jbeta reverse primers. RNA came from the PAXgene miRNA kit for fixed scalp, the miRNeasy kit for PBMCs, and the RNeasy kit for mouse skin. Patients on tofacitinib were biopsied at baseline and after 4 and 24 weeks of treatment, and several of the patients also had a later scalp biopsy. On the human side, TCRbeta sequencing was run on scalp tissue and on sorted CD4+ and CD8+ peripheral blood T cells from healthy controls and from alopecia areata patients with either patchy or totalis/universalis disease. The study used high-throughput TCRbeta sequencing to examine T cell clonal expansion in alopecia areata, in both the C3H/HeJ mouse model and human patients. Tofacitinib was administered for 6 to 18 months, and 6 months of follow-up off drug were then conducted to assess delayed response and recurrence. Clonality in the scalp was compared among normal scalp (n=4), patchy alopecia areata scalp (n=8), and alopecia totalis/universalis scalp (n=8).

Library method: the immunoSEQ multiplex PCR assay. To provide template for TCR sequencing, every sample had RNA extracted and reverse transcribed into cDNA. First-strand cDNA was synthesized with SuperScript III using a 2:1 mix of oligo-dT and random hexamers. A synthetic immune receptor repertoire was used to assess amplification bias, and residual bias was removed computationally. In the paper's pipeline: Raw reads were preprocessed to remove errors, and CDR3 was defined by IMGT conventions from the conserved cysteine to phenylalanine. Clonality was calculated as 1 minus Shannon entropy normalized by log2 of the number of productive unique TCRs. CD4 or CD8 identity of scalp clones was inferred by cross-referencing scalp TCRbeta sequences with sorted blood CD4 and CD8 repertoires. TCRdb holds this immuneACCESS table with in-frame rearrangements only. Some clones are missing; in checked studies, unresolved V genes explain under half, and the rest has no known cause. The DNA gave D and trimming, while V, J and clone size come from that table. Within this sample are more than 90,000 clones, with about 61% of them counted one time only. The top ten hold 15% to 20% of the sample.

General findings and caveats noted by the study authors: Because the treated cohort was small and included a single nonresponder, larger studies are needed to assess links between baseline CD8+ expansion and response. Shared TCR sequences between patients were less evident than in mice, which may be partly attributable to HLA diversity in the patient population. Resident alphabeta T cells in normal human skin are also sequenced, complicating scalp TCR repertoire analysis, unlike mouse skin dominated by gammadelta T cells. Scalp clonality and the number of expanded CD8+ clones among the top 100 scalp clones were significantly decreased by tofacitinib. Lesional scalp, especially in alopecia totalis/universalis, showed higher clonality and more expanded CD8+ clones than normal scalp, suggesting antigenic drive. Many expanded lesional clones persisted in scalp and blood during tofacitinib treatment, which may partly explain relapse after stopping treatment.

This clone has just a few counts. The specificity of this receptor is unknown. Base-call qualities are not available, and no considerably larger clone is one nucleotide away. Counted from cysteine to phenylalanine, this CDR3 has 17 amino acids. The sequence is cut down to CDR3 DNA, 51 bases in frame from base 1. CDR1 and CDR2 (SGHRS, YFSETQ) derive from the germline V gene. The trim is 0 bases for V and 2 bases for J, with a gap of 16 bases between the germline ends. Reading the label with the study, this specimen's treatment or condition is: oral pan-JAK inhibitor, 5-10 mg twice daily. Peripheral blood and lesional scalp punch biopsies were obtained from patients with alopecia areata. PBMCs were isolated by density centrifugation and stained for CD3, CD4 and CD8, and CD4+ and CD8+ T cells were sorted on a FACSAria.

The chain joins TRBV5-1 to TRBJ2-3; TRBD2 might be the D gene, on 6 matching bases. Sequenced here: CD8+ T cells sorted from blood, sampled at roughly week 58, from a patient treated with tofacitinib. The clonotype was recovered from a human donor with alopecia areata. The CDR3 sequence is CASSLVPAGQTTDTQYF. The DNA sequence follows: TGCGCCAGCAGCTTGGTTCCGGCGGGGCAAACCACAGATACGCAGTATTTT.